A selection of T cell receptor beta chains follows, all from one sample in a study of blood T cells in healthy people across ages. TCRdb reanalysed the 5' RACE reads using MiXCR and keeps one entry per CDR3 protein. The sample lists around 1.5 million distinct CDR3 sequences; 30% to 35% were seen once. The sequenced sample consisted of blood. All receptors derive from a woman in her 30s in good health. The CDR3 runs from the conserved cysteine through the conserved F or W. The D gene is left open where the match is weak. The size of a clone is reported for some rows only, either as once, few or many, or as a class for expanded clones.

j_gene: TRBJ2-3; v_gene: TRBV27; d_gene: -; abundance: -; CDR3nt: TGTGCCTCCCCACGCACAGATACGCAGTATTTT; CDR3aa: CASPRTDTQYF
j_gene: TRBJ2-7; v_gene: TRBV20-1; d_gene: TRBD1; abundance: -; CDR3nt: TGCAGTGCTGGCGGGACAGGGGGACGGGCGGACTACGAGCAGTACTTC; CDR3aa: CSAGGTGGRADYEQYF
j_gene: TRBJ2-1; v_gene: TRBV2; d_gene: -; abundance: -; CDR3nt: TGTGCCAGCAGGGTAGAAGCGAATAACAACAATGAGCAGTTCTTC; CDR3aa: CASRVEANNNNEQFF
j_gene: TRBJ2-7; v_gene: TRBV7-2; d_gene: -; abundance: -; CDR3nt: TGTGCCAGCAGCATGGGGACGCCGGCTCCGTACTTC; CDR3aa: CASSMGTPAPYF
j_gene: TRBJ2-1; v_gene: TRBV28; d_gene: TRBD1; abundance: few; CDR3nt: TGTGCCAGCAGTCCCCCGGGACAGGGTGCTTTGGATGAGCAGTTCTTC; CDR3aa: CASSPPGQGALDEQFF
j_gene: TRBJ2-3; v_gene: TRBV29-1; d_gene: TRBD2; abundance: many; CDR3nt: TGCAGCGTTGAAGGACTAGCGGGAGGCACAGATACGCAGTATTTT; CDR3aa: CSVEGLAGGTDTQYF
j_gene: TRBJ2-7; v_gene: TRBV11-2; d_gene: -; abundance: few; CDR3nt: TGTGCCAGCAGCTTATGGGCAGGGGACGTCCACGAGCAGTACTTC; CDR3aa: CASSLWAGDVHEQYF
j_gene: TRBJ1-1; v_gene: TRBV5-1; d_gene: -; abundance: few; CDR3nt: TGCGCCAGCAGCTTGGATACAGGGTACACTGAAGCTTTCTTT; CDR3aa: CASSLDTGYTEAFF
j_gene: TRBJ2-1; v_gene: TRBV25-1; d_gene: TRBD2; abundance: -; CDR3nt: TGTGCCAGCAGTGAAACTAGCGGGAACCCCGGCAATGAGCAGTTCTTC; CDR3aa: CASSETSGNPGNEQFF
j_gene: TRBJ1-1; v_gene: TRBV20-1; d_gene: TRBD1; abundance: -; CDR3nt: TGCAGTGCTAGAGAAGGGACAGGGTGGAACACTGAAGCTTTCTTT; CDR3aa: CSAREGTGWNTEAFF
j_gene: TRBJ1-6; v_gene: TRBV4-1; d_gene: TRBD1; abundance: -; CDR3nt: TGCGCCAGCAGCCAAGTTCAGGGGGCGCCGCCCCTCCACTTT; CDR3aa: CASSQVQGAPPLHF
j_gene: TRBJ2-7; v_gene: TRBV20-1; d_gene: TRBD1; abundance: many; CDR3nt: TGCAGCGCTAGGGACAGGGGCGAGCAGTACTTC; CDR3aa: CSARDRGEQYF
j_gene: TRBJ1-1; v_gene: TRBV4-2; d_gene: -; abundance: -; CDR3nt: TGTGCCAGCAGCCCCATACAGGGATACACTGAAGCTTTCTTT; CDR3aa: CASSPIQGYTEAFF
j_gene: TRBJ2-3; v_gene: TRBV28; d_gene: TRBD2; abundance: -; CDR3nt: TGTGCCAGCAGTTTAGGGACTAGCGGGATATCCACAGATACGCAGTATTTT; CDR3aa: CASSLGTSGISTDTQYF
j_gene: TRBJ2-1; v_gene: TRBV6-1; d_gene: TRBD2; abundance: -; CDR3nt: TGTGCCAGCAGTGAAGAACTAGCGGGAGTCGATGAGCAGTTCTTC; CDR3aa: CASSEELAGVDEQFF
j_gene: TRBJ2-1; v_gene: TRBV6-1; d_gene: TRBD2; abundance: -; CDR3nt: TGTGCCAGCAGTCCTCTAGCGGGGAAAGGGGGTTCCTACAATGAGCAGTTCTTC; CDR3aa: CASSPLAGKGGSYNEQFF
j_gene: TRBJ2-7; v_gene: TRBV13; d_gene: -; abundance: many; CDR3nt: TGTGCCAGCAGCTTAGGAGGACTTGCGGCTTACGAGCAGTACTTC; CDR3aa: CASSLGGLAAYEQYF
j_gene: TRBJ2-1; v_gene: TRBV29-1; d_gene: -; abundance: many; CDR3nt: TGCAGCGTTAGAGGGAGGAAGACCTACAATGAGCAGTTCTTC; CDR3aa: CSVRGRKTYNEQFF
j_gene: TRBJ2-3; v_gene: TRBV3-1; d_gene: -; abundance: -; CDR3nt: TGTGCCAGCAGCCGAAACAGGGCTCCCATCACAGATACGCAGTATTTT; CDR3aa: CASSRNRAPITDTQYF
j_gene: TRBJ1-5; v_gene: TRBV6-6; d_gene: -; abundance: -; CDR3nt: TGTGCCAGCAGTTACGGGGAGGGGCCCCAGCATTTT; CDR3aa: CASSYGEGPQHF
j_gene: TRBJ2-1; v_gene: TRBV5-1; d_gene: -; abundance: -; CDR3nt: TGCGCCAGCAGCCTCCAGGCGGGACAGTCGTACAATGAGCAGTTCTTC; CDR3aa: CASSLQAGQSYNEQFF
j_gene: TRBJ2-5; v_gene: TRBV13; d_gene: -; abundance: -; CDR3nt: TGTGCCAGCAGCTTCATCCTAGCGCAAGAGACCCAGTACTTC; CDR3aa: CASSFILAQETQYF
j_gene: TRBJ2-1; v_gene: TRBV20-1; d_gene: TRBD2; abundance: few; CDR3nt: TGCAGTGCTAGCACTAGCGGGGGCTCCTACAATGAGCAGTTCTTC; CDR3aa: CSASTSGGSYNEQFF
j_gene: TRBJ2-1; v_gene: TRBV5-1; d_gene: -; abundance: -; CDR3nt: TGCGCCAGCAGCTTGTGGGCAGGGGCGACCTTGAACTCCTACAATGAGCAGTTCTTC; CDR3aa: CASSLWAGATLNSYNEQFF
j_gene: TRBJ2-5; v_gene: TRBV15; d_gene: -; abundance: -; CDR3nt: TGTGCCACCAGCAGAGATCTAGTCAGTATCGGGACCCAGTACTTC; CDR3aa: CATSRDLVSIGTQYF
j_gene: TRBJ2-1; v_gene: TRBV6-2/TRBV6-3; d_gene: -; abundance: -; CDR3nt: TGTGCCAGCAGTTACTCGAAAGGCGGTCCCTACAATGAGCAGTTCTTC; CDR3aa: CASSYSKGGPYNEQFF
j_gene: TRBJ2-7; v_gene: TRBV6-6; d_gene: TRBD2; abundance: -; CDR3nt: TGTGCCAGCAGTCCGCCCGGGGGGTCCGGGTACGAGCAGTACTTC; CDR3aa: CASSPPGGSGYEQYF
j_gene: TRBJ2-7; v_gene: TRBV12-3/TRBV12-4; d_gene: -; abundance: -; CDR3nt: TGTGCCAGCAGTCCAACCCGGGACCTTGGATACGAGCAGTACTTC; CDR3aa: CASSPTRDLGYEQYF
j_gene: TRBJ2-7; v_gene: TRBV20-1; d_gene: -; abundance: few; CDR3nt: TGCAGTGCTCGAGACCGACGCACCTACGAGCAGTACTTC; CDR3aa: CSARDRRTYEQYF
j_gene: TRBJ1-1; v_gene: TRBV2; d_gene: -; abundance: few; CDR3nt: TGTGCCAGGGGTCGGCGGGACACTGAAGCTTTCTTT; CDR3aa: CARGRRDTEAFF
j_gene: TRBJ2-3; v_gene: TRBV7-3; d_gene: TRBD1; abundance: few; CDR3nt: TGTGCCAGCAGCTCTCGACAGGGGGCCCCCCCAGATACGCAGTATTTT; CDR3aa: CASSSRQGAPPDTQYF
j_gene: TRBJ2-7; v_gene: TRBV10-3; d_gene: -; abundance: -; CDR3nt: TGTGCCATCAGTGAGTCCAGAAGTGTCTACGAGCAGTACTTC; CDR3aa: CAISESRSVYEQYF
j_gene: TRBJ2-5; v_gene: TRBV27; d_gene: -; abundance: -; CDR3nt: TGTGCCAGCAGTCCTGGGACCTCGCCCAAGACCCAGTACTTC; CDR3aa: CASSPGTSPKTQYF
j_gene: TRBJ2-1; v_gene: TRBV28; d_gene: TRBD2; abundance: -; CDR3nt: TGTGCCAGCGGATTACTACTCGCGGGAGGCTACGATGAGCAGTTCTTC; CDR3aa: CASGLLLAGGYDEQFF
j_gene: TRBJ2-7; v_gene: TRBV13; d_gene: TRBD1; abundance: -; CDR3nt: TGTGCCAGCAGCAAACGAACCGGGACAGGGAACTACGAGCAGTACTTC; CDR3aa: CASSKRTGTGNYEQYF
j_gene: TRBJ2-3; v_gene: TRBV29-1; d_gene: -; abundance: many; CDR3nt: TGCAGCACCCGGGCGGGTGGGACAGATACGCAGTATTTT; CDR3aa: CSTRAGGTDTQYF
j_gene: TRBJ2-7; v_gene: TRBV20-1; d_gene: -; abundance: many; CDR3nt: TGCAGTGCTAGAGACCCTTTGGACGAGCAGTACTTC; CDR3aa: CSARDPLDEQYF
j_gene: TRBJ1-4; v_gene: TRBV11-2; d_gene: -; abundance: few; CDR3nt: TGTGCCAGCAGCCATTCTCCCGGCGATAATGAAAAACTGTTTTTT; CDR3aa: CASSHSPGDNEKLFF
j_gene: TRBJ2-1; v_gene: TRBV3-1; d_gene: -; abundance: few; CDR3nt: TGTGCCAGCAGCCAAGAATCAATAATTATCGGACAGACAAACTACAATGAGCAGTTCTTC; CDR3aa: CASSQESIIIGQTNYNEQFF
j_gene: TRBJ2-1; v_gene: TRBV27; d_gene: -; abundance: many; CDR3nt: TGTGCCAGCAGCTTACAAGGGACTTACAATGAGCAGTTCTTC; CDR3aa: CASSLQGTYNEQFF
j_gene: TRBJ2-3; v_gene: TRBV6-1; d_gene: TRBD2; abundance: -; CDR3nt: TGTGCCAGCAGAGCAGCGGGGGGGCGGGATACGCAGTATTTT; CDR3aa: CASRAAGGRDTQYF
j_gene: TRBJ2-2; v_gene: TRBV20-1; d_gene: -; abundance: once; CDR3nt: TGCAGTGCTAGGAAACCGGGACACCGACTCGCCGGGGAGCTGTTTTTT; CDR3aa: CSARKPGHRLAGELFF
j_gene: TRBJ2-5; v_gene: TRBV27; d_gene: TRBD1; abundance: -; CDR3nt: TGTGCCAGCAGTTCTTACGGGACAGGGGATGTGAATGAGCAGTACTTC; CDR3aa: CASSSYGTGDVNEQYF
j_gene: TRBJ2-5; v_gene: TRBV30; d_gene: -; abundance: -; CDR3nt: TGTGCCTGGAGTGTAAAAGGGTATCAAGAGACCCAGTACTTC; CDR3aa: CAWSVKGYQETQYF
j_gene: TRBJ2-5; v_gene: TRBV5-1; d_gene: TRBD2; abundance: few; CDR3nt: TGCGCCAGCAGCCAATCACTAGCGGGAGTATCTGGGACCCAGTACTTC; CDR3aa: CASSQSLAGVSGTQYF
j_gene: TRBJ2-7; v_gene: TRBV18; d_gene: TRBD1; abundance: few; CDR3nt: TGTGCCAGCTCACAGAAGACAGGGAACGAGCAGTACTTC; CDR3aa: CASSQKTGNEQYF
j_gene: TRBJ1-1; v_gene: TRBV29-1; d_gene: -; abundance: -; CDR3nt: TGCAGCGTCGGGAGCTTTTCTGAAGCTTTCTTT; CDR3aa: CSVGSFSEAFF
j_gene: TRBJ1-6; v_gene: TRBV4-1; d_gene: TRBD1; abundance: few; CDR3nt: TGCGCCAGCAGCTTGGGACAGGAGATAGATTCACCCCTCCACTTT; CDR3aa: CASSLGQEIDSPLHF
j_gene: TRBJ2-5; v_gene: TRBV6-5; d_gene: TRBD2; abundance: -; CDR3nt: TGTGCCAGCAGTTACTCGAGGCGCGGGGGTCAAGAGACCCAGTACTTC; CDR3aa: CASSYSRRGGQETQYF
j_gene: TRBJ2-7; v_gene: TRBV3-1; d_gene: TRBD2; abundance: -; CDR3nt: TGTGCCAGCAGCCAAGACCCGGCGGGGGAAAGCTACGAGCAGTACTTC; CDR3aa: CASSQDPAGESYEQYF
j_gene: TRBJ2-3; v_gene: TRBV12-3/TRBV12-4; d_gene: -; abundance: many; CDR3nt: TGTGCCAGCAGGCTGGGTAGGCGAGCGGCAGATACGCAGTATTTT; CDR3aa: CASRLGRRAADTQYF
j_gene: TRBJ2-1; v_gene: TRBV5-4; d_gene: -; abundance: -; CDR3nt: TGTGCCAGCAGCTTGGCCGGCAGGGTCTACAATGAGCAGTTCTTC; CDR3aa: CASSLAGRVYNEQFF
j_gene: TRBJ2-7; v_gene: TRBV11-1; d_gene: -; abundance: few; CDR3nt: TGTGCCAGCAGCTTACTGGGGGACCCCTACGAGCAGTACTTC; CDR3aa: CASSLLGDPYEQYF